The 23 T cell receptor beta chains below come from one sample, sequenced in a study of shared clonotypes between healthy human individuals. Only in-frame clones appear in the TCRdb table, and some are missing; sequencing was by immunoSEQ multiplex PCR. The table lists about 300,000 clones, around 67% of them singletons. The specimen sequenced was memory CD4+ T cells sorted from blood. Stated subset: CD45RA-negative fraction. The receptor set was obtained from a man aged 25-40 years in good health.

The genes are TRBV19 and TRBJ1-1; D is unresolved. Trimming removed 3 bases at V and 4 bases at J, with 6 bases between. Germline V gives CDR1 LNHDA, CDR2 SQIVND (reference sequence). The length of the CDR3 is 12 residues. The CDR3 DNA sequence: TGTGCCAGTAGTATTGGGCGCACTGAAGCTTTCTTT. It codes for CASSIGRTEAFF.

The chain couples TRBV28 to TRBJ2-7, with 9 bases matching TRBD1. CDR1 and CDR2 (germline): MDHEN, SYDVKM. V lost 8 bases, J lost 1 base, and 3 bases stayed unmatched. The CDR3 runs 13 residues. CDR3 residues: CASEGQGSYEQYF. The DNA for the CDR3 is TGTGCCAGCGAGGGACAGGGTTCCTACGAGCAGTACTTC.

V usage is TRBV28 and J usage is TRBJ2-1; TRBD2 matches at 11 bases. From germline, CDR1 is MDHEN and CDR2 SYDVKM. CDR3 length: 14 amino acids. The ends lost 8 bases at V and 2 bases at J; junction bases unmatched: 2. The CDR3 region is CASVAGGPYNEQFF. The CDR3, as DNA: TGTGCCAGCGTAGCGGGAGGGCCCTACAATGAGCAGTTCTTC. The full variable domain, its missing parts supplied by reference TRBV28 and TRBJ2-1, is DVKVTQSSRYLVKRTGEKVFLECVQDMDHENMFWYRQDPGLGLRLIYFSYDVKMKEKGDIPEGYSVSREKKERFSLILESASTNQTSMYLCASVAGGPYNEQFFGPGTRLTVL.

J is TRBJ2-1 and V is TRBV7-2; the D is unclear. Trimming removed 0 bases from V and 2 bases from J, with 11 bases in between. Germline CDR1 reads SGHTA; CDR2 reads FQGNSA. The CDR3 loop spans 16 amino acids. In DNA form, the CDR3 reads TGTGCCAGCAGCTTAGCGTGGGCGGTAGCCTACAATGAGCAGTTCTTC. Its translation: CASSLAWAVAYNEQFF.

A word on this clone: A read error may account for a junction end that differs from germline. This chain links TRBV15 with TRBJ2-2; D may be TRBD2 (5 bases). The CDR3 spans 13 residues. Germline V gene sequence: CDR1 LNHNV, CDR2 YYDKDF (reference sequence). The CDR3 protein is CATSRVLWSGVVF. DNA for the CDR3: TGTGCCACCAGCCGCGTGCTCTGGTCCGGGGTTGTCTTT. Filled out from reference TRBV15 and TRBJ2-2, the complete variable domain reads DAMVIQNPRYQVTQFGKPVTLSCSQTLNHNVMYWYQQKSSQAPKLLFHYYDKDFNNEADTPDNFQSRRPNTSFCFLDIRSPGLGDTAMYLCATSRVLWSGVVFGEGSRLTVL.

The rearrangement uses TRBV5-1 and TRBJ2-2; no firm D call. Trimming cost V 4 bases and J 5 bases, with 12 bases left between them. Germline V CDR1 and CDR2: SGHRS, YFSETQ. The CDR3 runs 14 residues. The CDR3: CASSRDTETGELFF. CDR3 nucleotides: TGCGCCAGCAGCCGCGATACAGAAACCGGGGAGCTGTTTTTT.

In its sample, this clone was seen a few times. The chain links TRBV11-3 to TRBJ2-2; no definite D call. Germline assignment: CDR1 SGHNT and CDR2 YENEEA. The CDR3 loop spans 16 amino acids. The V gene lost 3 bases and the J gene lost 5 bases, with 16 bases spanning the gap. The CDR3 DNA reads as TGTGCCAGCAGCTTGGAATCTGGTGAAGGAACCGGGGAGCTGTTTTTT. It translates to CASSLESGEGTGELFF.

The V and J genes are TRBV5-1 and TRBJ1-5; maybe TRBD1 (6 bases). The CDR3 contains 15 residues. Trimming removed 4 bases from V and 0 bases from J, with 11 bases in between. The germline CDR1 and CDR2 sequences are SGHRS and YFSETQ. CDR3 bases: TGCGCCAGCAGCCCAGGGGCGCTTAGCAATCAGCCCCAGCATTTT. It specifies CASSPGALSNQPQHF.

The chain employs TRBV6-1 and TRBJ2-6, with D unclear. The CDR3 runs to 15 residues. V was clipped by 4 bases and J by 0 bases, with 7 bases between them. Germline CDR1 reads MNHNS; CDR2 reads SASEGT. CDR3 loop: CASSVHSSGANVLTF. The CDR3 DNA is TGTGCCAGCAGTGTACACAGCTCTGGGGCCAACGTCCTGACTTTC.

The chain couples TRBV19 to TRBJ1-5; TRBD1 might be the D (6 bases). The CDR3 sequence is 15 residues long. Germline CDR1 and CDR2: LNHDA and SQIVND (reference sequence). The germline V and J ends were trimmed by 6 bases and 5 bases, with 17 bases remaining between them. For the CDR3, the DNA is TGTGCCAGTAGCGTGGGGGGGGGCGCAGATCAGCCCCAGCATTTT. This gives the protein CASSVGGGADQPQHF.

This chain links TRBV10-3 with TRBJ1-2; D uncertain. Looked up from germline, CDR1 is ENHRY and CDR2 is SYGVKD. The V end lost 4 bases, the J end lost 6 bases, and 12 bases lay between the germline ends. The CDR3 length is 13 residues. The CDR3 DNA reads TGTGCCATCAGTGCCTCTGTAATAGATGGCTACACCTTC. This encodes CAISASVIDGYTF.

The rearrangement uses TRBV6-1 and TRBJ1-4; D is possibly TRBD1 (5 bases). The CDR3 contains 15 residues. Trimming removed 5 bases at V and 5 bases at J, with 15 bases between. From germline, CDR1 is MNHNS and CDR2 SASEGT. In DNA form, the CDR3 reads TGTGCCAGCAGTCGAGATGGGACGGCGAATGAAAAACTGTTTTTT. The encoded protein is CASSRDGTANEKLFF.

This clone was recorded once. The chain joins TRBV9 to TRBJ2-3, with TRBD1 matching over 9 bases. J lost 1 base, V lost 3 bases, and 6 bases had no gene match. Germline V gene sequence: CDR1 SGDLS, CDR2 YYNGEE. The CDR3 length is 16 residues. Here the CDR3 reads CASSAGDRVGTDTQYF. CDR3 DNA: TGTGCCAGCAGCGCCGGGGACAGGGTGGGCACAGATACGCAGTATTTT.

The chain has TRBV7-9 and TRBJ1-6; 7 positions match TRBD1. Germline V gives CDR1 SEHNR, CDR2 FQNEAQ (reference sequence). This CDR3 is 15 amino acids long. V shed 5 bases, J shed 8 bases, and the junction held 9 bases outside the gene matches. In nucleotides, the CDR3 is TGTGCCAGCAGCCCAGGGGGGTCGGGCTATTCACCCCTCCACTTT. Its protein product is CASSPGGSGYSPLHF.

The V gene is TRBV5-1, the J gene TRBJ2-5; no clear D gene. The CDR3 totals 15 residues. V lost 3 bases, J lost 2 bases, and 14 bases lay in between. Looked up from germline, CDR1 is SGHRS and CDR2 is YFSETQ. CDR3 residues: CASSSRYGGQETQYF. The CDR3 DNA is TGCGCCAGCAGCTCCCGTTACGGCGGTCAAGAGACCCAGTACTTC.

The chain couples TRBV15 to TRBJ1-1; 7 positions match TRBD1. Germline lookup yields CDR1 LNHNV and CDR2 YYDKDF (reference sequence). J gave up 10 bases and V 0 bases, and 14 bases lay outside the gene matches. The CDR3 runs to 16 residues. CDR3: CATSRDLGQAATSAFF. Here the CDR3 DNA reads TGTGCCACCAGCAGAGACCTCGGACAGGCTGCCACTTCAGCTTTCTTT. The variable domain in full, completed from reference TRBV15 and TRBJ1-1, reads DAMVIQNPRYQVTQFGKPVTLSCSQTLNHNVMYWYQQKSSQAPKLLFHYYDKDFNNEADTPDNFQSRRPNTSFCFLDIRSPGLGDTAMYLCATSRDLGQAATSAFFGQGTRLTVV.

This chain links TRBV14 with TRBJ1-2, with D unclear. Trimming took off 0 bases at V and 2 bases at J, with 7 bases between the two ends. CDR3 size: 14 residues. CDR1 and CDR2 (germline): SGHDN, FVKESK. The CDR3 DNA is TGTGCCAGCAGCCAAGATGGGCGGAACTATGGCTACACCTTC. This encodes CASSQDGRNYGYTF.

The rearrangement joins TRBV6-5 to TRBJ2-7; no clear D. Trimming took off 10 bases at V and 5 bases at J, with 21 bases between the two ends. The CDR3 loop spans 14 amino acids. Germline assignment: CDR1 MNHEY and CDR2 SVGAGI. CDR3 sequence (DNA): TGTGCCACCCGGACGCAGCTCGCCGTCAACGAGCAGTACTTC. Protein sequence: CATRTQLAVNEQYF.

This sequence joins TRBV6-1 and TRBJ2-3; weak D call: TRBD2 (5 bases). Germline CDR1 is MNHNS and CDR2 is SASEGT. Trimming left V 4 bases short and J 2 bases short, with 10 bases between. This CDR3 has 14 residues. CDR3: CASSGSDSTDTQYF. CDR3 nucleotides: TGTGCCAGCAGTGGGTCGGACTCCACAGATACGCAGTATTTT.

V is TRBV5-1 and J is TRBJ1-1, with a tentative D call TRBD1 (5 bases). The CDR3 totals 16 residues. V was shortened by 0 bases and J by 5 bases, with 17 bases between the two germline ends. Germline CDR1 is SGHRS and CDR2 is YFSETQ. CDR3 sequence (DNA): TGCGCCAGCAGCTTGGAAGCCCGCAGGGTGGGAACTGAAGCTTTCTTT. Translated, it gives CASSLEARRVGTEAFF.

This clone has more than one count but fewer than ten. The chain is built from TRBV6-5 and TRBJ1-6; D might be TRBD1 (5 bases). V gave up 6 bases and J gave up 6 bases, with 12 bases separating them. Germline-derived CDR1 and CDR2 are MNHEY and SVGAGI. CDR3 length: 14 residues. The CDR3 DNA reads as TGTGCCAGCAGACCCGAGACAGCTAATTCACCCCTCCACTTT. Amino acids: CASRPETANSPLHF.

The J gene is TRBJ2-4, the V gene TRBV28, with TRBD1 matching 7 bases. V shed 10 bases, J shed 5 bases, and the junction held 5 bases outside the gene matches. This CDR3 comprises 12 residues. The germline gives CDR1 MDHEN, CDR2 SYDVKM. Here the CDR3 reads CATVGTENIQYF. The CDR3, as DNA: TGTGCCACCGTAGGGACAGAAAACATTCAGTACTTC.

This clone has a single count. This chain links TRBV5-4 with TRBJ1-1, with D tentatively TRBD1 (5 bases). CDR3 size: 17 residues. Germline-derived CDR1 and CDR2 are SGHNT and YYREEE (reference sequence). Deletions cut 3 bases from V and 1 base from J, with 19 bases between. The CDR3 DNA sequence: TGTGCCAGCAGCTCCCCGTCCGGCAGGGCGGCGAACACTGAAGCTTTCTTT. Its protein product is CASSSPSGRAANTEAFF.